This TCR beta chain came from a study of blood T cell repertoires in COVID-19. As for the study in general: In each case, the material was cDNA or gDNA derived from T cells, B-cell-depleted T cells, or PBMCs.

This CDR3 region has 15 residues. Trimming stripped 0 bases from V and 1 base from J, with 9 bases between. From germline, CDR1 is LGHNA and CDR2 YNFKEQ. The data were produced by immunoSEQ multiplex PCR, yet TCRdb's version contains in-frame clones alone and is incomplete. The sample holds roughly 120,000 clones, about 80% seen once. Specimen: peripheral blood. The source is a woman aged 50 to 65 with acute or convalescent COVID-19. The V gene is TRBV4-2, the J gene TRBJ1-1; D unclear. This CDR3 reads CASSQEPIGNTEAFF. Written as DNA, the CDR3 is TGTGCCAGCAGCCAAGAACCGATCGGGAACACTGAAGCTTTCTTT.